The rows below give T cell receptor beta chains drawn from one sample of a study of ipilimumab plus nivolumab after autologous stem cell transplantation. Repertoires were generated with immunoSEQ multiplex PCR, while TCRdb's copy carries only in-frame clones and drops some. The profile shows around 45,000 clones, over 75% of them singletons. Sequenced here: PBMCs, sampled in a trial of ipilimumab plus nivolumab as post-transplant consolidation. Every receptor here comes from a male donor with multiple myeloma. CDR3s leave out the opening cysteine and the closing phenylalanine or tryptophan. Each record gives: V gene, D gene, CDR3 protein. The D gene is left open where the match is weak.

TRBV6-5 . ASSLLSGSYEQY
TRBV2 TRBD2 ASSPYKREETQY
TRBV5-1 . ASSLASAVEQF
TRBV18 . ASSNSGNTEAF
TRBV28 . ASSFSWVGNTIY
TRBV27 TRBD1 ASRTGVETQY
TRBV7-3 . ASSSTGTYNEQF
TRBV2 . ARTNGGRGTDTQY
TRBV28 . ASSDAQQSMGGYT
TRBV28 . ASSLEQGNTGELF
TRBV19 TRBD2 ASSPTSGPYEQY
TRBV29-1 TRBD1 SFTGTAYTGELF
TRBV5-1 . ASSLARVYDNEQF
TRBV7-8 . ASTQRLEGGTEAF
TRBV10-3 . AISQGRGTEAF
TRBV5-4 . ASSMPGGGGYGYT
TRBV28 . ATQDSTVVAKTQY
TRBV4-2 TRBD2 ASSQGMAGGAQTSTDTQY
TRBV7-2 . ASSPGGGGYEQY
TRBV7-2 . ASGQGRGDNEQF
TRBV28 . ASKTAYEQY
TRBV5-6 . ASSFSGVGKNIQY
TRBV18 TRBD2 ASSPPSSGAIYNEQF
TRBV2 . ASSEGGVRDGSPLH
TRBV2 . ASTGRASGYT
TRBV18 . ASSQEFYNSPLH
TRBV7-9 . ASSLAGRGLEAF
TRBV5-1 . ASSLPGLRDTGELF
TRBV5-4 . ASSLANTQAELF
TRBV9 . ASSVEGQTPYNEQF
TRBV5-1 . ASSLYLGASTGELF
TRBV7-9 . ASSLAGANVLT
TRBV6-6 TRBD2 ASSPMVAGAAYEQY
TRBV6-5 . ASNLFGAGSYGYT
TRBV7-6 . ASSLAPSENLRIDTQY
TRBV7-3 . ASSRGSSYNEQF
TRBV9 TRBD2 ASSGGLAGTDTQY
TRBV21-1 . ALGWQGVNSPLH
TRBV2 TRBD1 ASSVLRTGDFGGPQH
TRBV19 . ASSIRGGQSFSPLH
TRBV6-5 . ASRRGGQETQY
TRBV5-1 TRBD1 ASSSSTGVDPEAF
TRBV30 . AWSLGVSNQPQH
TRBV19 . ASSIGQDTGELF
TRBV18 TRBD2 ASSPPLAGGNEQF